This T cell receptor (beta chain) is drawn from a study of T cells in Graves' hyperthyroidism and ophthalmopathy. RNA transcripts gave rise to amplified TCR beta CDR3 regions. HTBI primers drove first-round RT-PCR of the TCR CDR3. TCRdb re-analysed the multiplex PCR reads in MiXCR, keeping a single row per CDR3 protein. The data contain roughly 170,000 distinct CDR3 sequences, about 9.4% of them singletons. The CDR3 length is 12 residues. The germline CDR1 and CDR2 sequences are SGDLS and YYNGEE. The ends were cut back, 1 base at V and 7 bases at J, with 5 bases in the middle. This clonotype was picked up many times.

V usage is TRBV9 and J usage is TRBJ2-2; no reliable D call. The clonotype comes from a woman aged 18-29 years with Graves' hyperthyroidism that later progressed to Graves' ophthalmopathy. Sequenced: blood. The CDR3 reads CASSVLDGELFF. CDR3 sequence (DNA): TGTGCCAGCAGCGTACTTGACGGGGAGCTGTTTTTT.